The next 32 T cell receptor beta chains were all read from a single sample in a study of blood T cells in healthy people across ages. The second PCR ran roughly 7 to 12 cycles with a sample-barcoded 5' primer and J-beta primers. Using its own MiXCR run on the 5' RACE reads, TCRdb lists one record per CDR3 protein. This table holds approximately 360,000 distinct CDR3 sequences, approximately 47% found once. The material sequenced was blood. These receptor sequences come from a man aged 55 to 70 in good health.

The chain joins TRBV20-1 to TRBJ2-7, with 9 bases lining up with TRBD2. The V and J ends lost 4 bases and 0 bases, in that order; junction bases with no gene match: 7. This CDR3 is built from 15 residues. Germline CDR1 is DFQATT and CDR2 is SNEGSKA (reference sequence). CDR3 in amino acids: CSAIGGRDSSYEQYF. The CDR3 region has the DNA TGCAGTGCTATCGGCGGGAGGGACAGCTCCTACGAGCAGTACTTC.

The chain is built from TRBV6-6 and TRBJ1-5; TRBD1 is a possible D gene (5 bases). CDR1 and CDR2 from the germline V gene are MNHNY and SVGAGI (reference sequence). V was shortened by 4 bases and J by 2 bases, with 15 bases between the two germline ends. The length of the CDR3 is 16 residues. CDR3 region: CASSSFGRGRNQPQHF. CDR3 DNA: TGTGCCAGCAGTTCCTTTGGGAGGGGTCGCAATCAGCCCCAGCATTTT.

The chain joins TRBV7-4 to TRBJ2-5; 12 positions agree with TRBD2. Germline-derived CDR1 and CDR2 are SGHVT and SQSDAQ. The CDR3 has 19 residues. Trimming removed 1 base from V and 11 bases from J; junction bases left unmatched: 20. In DNA form, the CDR3 reads TGTGCCAGCAGCTTAGGTCGGTTGTTGGGACTAGCGGGTTGCTATGAGCAGTACTTC. It yields the protein CASSLGRLLGLAGCYEQYF.

J is TRBJ2-7 and V is TRBV6-5, with D hard to call. Germline-derived CDR1 and CDR2 are MNHEY and SVGAGI. The CDR3 runs 11 residues. Trimming pared 5 bases from V and 5 bases from J, leaving 7 bases between. The CDR3 DNA reads TGTGCCAGCAGTCACGGCCACGAGCAGTACTTC. Its protein is CASSHGHEQYF.

This clonotype turned up a few times. The chain recombines TRBV6-6 with TRBJ2-3; maybe TRBD1 (5 bases). V lost 11 bases, J lost 0 bases, and 12 bases lay in between. The CDR3 consists of 13 residues. Germline-derived CDR1 and CDR2 are MNHNY and SVGAGI (reference sequence). CDR3 loop: CAAAGSSTDTQYF. The CDR3 nucleotides read TGTGCCGCTGCAGGGTCCAGCACAGATACGCAGTATTTT.

The CDR3 bases are TGTGCCAGCACCACCGGGGTGGCGGGAGCTTACGAGCAGTACTTC. Its protein is CASTTGVAGAYEQYF. The chain couples TRBV12-3 or TRBV12-4 to TRBJ2-7; 7 nucleotides agree with TRBD2. This CDR3 spans 15 amino acids. V lost 7 bases and J lost 4; bases outside the gene matches: 13.

The V gene is TRBV20-1, the J gene TRBJ2-7; 8 positions agree with TRBD1. This CDR3 spans 13 amino acids. In germline, CDR1 is DFQATT, CDR2 SNEGSKA (reference sequence). The junction had 9 bases not matched to a gene; V was cut back by 7 bases and J by 4 bases. CDR3: CSVTQGAKYEQYF. As DNA, the CDR3 is TGCAGTGTCACGCAGGGGGCAAAGTACGAGCAGTACTTC.

This clonotype has more than one count but fewer than ten. The chain recombines TRBV12-3 or TRBV12-4 with TRBJ2-7; D tentatively reads TRBD1 or TRBD2 (5 bases each). The CDR3 extends over 11 amino acids. Trimming took 5 bases from V and 7 from J, leaving 9 bases between them. The CDR3 DNA sequence: TGTGCCAGCAGTGGGACGAAGGAGCAGTACTTC. Its translation: CASSGTKEQYF.

The rearrangement links TRBV5-5 to TRBJ1-2; D unclear. CDR1 and CDR2 (germline): SGHKS, YYEKEE (reference sequence). CDR3 length: 14 amino acids. Trimming left V 1 base short and J 8 bases short, with 15 bases between. The CDR3 region has the DNA TGTGCCAGCAGCTTGTCCCCGGATTTGGGGGGCTACACCTTC. Translation: CASSLSPDLGGYTF.

Only a few counts were recorded for this clonotype. The J gene is TRBJ2-1, the V gene TRBV5-1, with a tentative D call TRBD1 (6 bases). V was pared by 2 bases and J by 3 bases, with 15 bases between. CDR1 SGHRS and CDR2 YFSETQ come from the germline V gene. The CDR3 spans 16 residues. The CDR3 region has the DNA TGCGCCAGCAGCTTAATAGAGGGGGTGGGCTACAATGAGCAGTTCTTC. Translation: CASSLIEGVGYNEQFF.

This rearrangement joins TRBV20-1 to TRBJ2-1; the D is unclear. This CDR3 has 15 residues. Germline loops: CDR1 DFQATT, CDR2 SNEGSKA (reference sequence). V was pared by 0 bases and J by 4 bases, with 13 bases between. The CDR3 sequence is CSARDFSSAYNEQFF. DNA of the CDR3: TGCAGTGCTAGAGATTTTTCGTCCGCATACAATGAGCAGTTCTTC.

The rearrangement links TRBV5-5 to TRBJ2-5, with D possibly matching TRBD1 (6 bases). The CDR3 runs 14 residues. Germline V gene lookup returns CDR1 SGHKS and CDR2 YYEKEE (reference sequence). V lost 1 base and J lost 12, with 19 bases in between. This chain's CDR3 is CASSLTGTTYEKYF. The CDR3 nucleotides are TGTGCCAGCAGCTTGACCGGGACAACTTACGAGAAGTACTTC.

This clonotype was found once. The V and J genes are TRBV6-5 and TRBJ2-2; 7 bases fit TRBD1. The CDR3 runs to 16 residues. J gave up 4 bases and V 5 bases, and 10 bases lay outside the gene matches. Germline assignment: CDR1 MNHEY and CDR2 SVGAGI. CDR3 loop: CASSRADRVFTGELFF. The CDR3 nucleotides are TGTGCCAGCAGTAGAGCCGACAGGGTCTTCACCGGGGAGCTGTTTTTT.

The V and J genes are TRBV11-3 and TRBJ2-1; 7 bases align to TRBD2. The CDR3 covers 14 residues. The junction had 10 bases not matched to a gene; V was cut back by 5 bases and J by 9 bases. Germline V lookup: CDR1 SGHNT, CDR2 YENEEA. The CDR3 coding sequence is TGTGCCAGCAGCCCCGGACTAGGGGTTAGTGAGCAGTTCTTC. Translating it yields CASSPGLGVSEQFF.

The rearrangement uses TRBV12-3 or TRBV12-4 and TRBJ2-1, with D possibly TRBD1 on 6 matching bases. Between the trimmed V and J ends, which lost 6 bases and 9 bases, there was a span of 24 bases. CDR3 length: 16 residues. The CDR3 sequence: CASSSPQGQLRGEQFF. CDR3 coding DNA: TGTGCCAGCAGCTCACCTCAGGGGCAATTGAGAGGTGAGCAGTTCTTC.

V gene TRBV5-1 combines with J gene TRBJ2-1; 7 bases map to TRBD2. The germline V gene encodes CDR1 SGHRS and CDR2 YFSETQ. V lost 4 bases and J lost 6; bases outside the gene matches: 10. The CDR3 totals 15 residues. In DNA, the CDR3 is TGCGCCAGCAGCCCCTCTAGCGGAGAGGGCAATGAGCAGTTCTTC. This codes for CASSPSSGEGNEQFF.

The rearrangement links TRBV29-1 to TRBJ1-4, with 10 bases fitting TRBD1. Per germline, CDR1 SQVTM and CDR2 ANQGSEA. CDR3 size: 15 residues. J was trimmed by 8 bases and V by 6 bases; bases with no gene match: 12. In DNA, the CDR3 is TGCAGCGTCCAAGGTGGGACAGGGGAAGAGGAAAAACTGTTTTTT. Protein product: CSVQGGTGEEEKLFF.

This clonotype has a count of ten or more. V gene TRBV7-9 combines with J gene TRBJ2-5, with TRBD2 as a possible D gene (5 bases). This CDR3 has 13 amino acids. The germline V and J ends were trimmed by 5 bases and 5 bases, with 12 bases remaining between them. CDR1 and CDR2 from the germline V gene are SEHNR and FQNEAQ (reference sequence). The CDR3 is CASSPRGGETQYF. The DNA of the CDR3 is TGTGCCAGCAGCCCCCGGGGTGGCGAGACCCAGTACTTC.

Only a few counts were recorded for this clonotype. The rearrangement links TRBV20-1 to TRBJ2-1; D may correspond to TRBD1 or TRBD2 (5 bases each). The CDR3 consists of 15 residues. Germline V gene sequence: CDR1 DFQATT, CDR2 SNEGSKA (reference sequence). Between the trimmed V and J ends, which lost 1 base and 5 bases, there was a span of 15 bases. CDR3 region: CSARGGRLNDNEQFF. The CDR3 nucleotides are TGCAGTGCTAGAGGGGGACGACTAAACGACAATGAGCAGTTCTTC.

The J gene is TRBJ2-2, the V gene TRBV2; D is unclear. Deletions cut 4 bases from V and 4 bases from J, with 13 bases between. The CDR3 sequence is 15 residues long. Per the germline V gene, CDR1 is SNHLY and CDR2 is FYNNEI. The CDR3 reads CASSVGDSSTGELFF. The CDR3, as DNA: TGTGCCAGCAGTGTAGGAGACTCATCCACCGGGGAGCTGTTTTTT.

This clonotype showed up just a few times. J is TRBJ2-7 and V is TRBV11-2; no clear D. Trimming took off 1 base at V and 5 bases at J, with 6 bases between the two ends. From germline, CDR1 is SGHAT and CDR2 FQNNGV. There are 12 residues in the CDR3. The CDR3 protein is CASSLVGHEQYF. The CDR3 DNA sequence: TGTGCCAGCAGCTTAGTTGGGCACGAGCAGTACTTC.

The chain uses TRBV7-9 and TRBJ1-4, with TRBD1 identical over 7 bases. V gave up 2 bases and J gave up 8 bases; unmatched junction bases: 11. Germline CDR1 is SEHNR and CDR2 is FQNEAQ (reference sequence). The CDR3 loop spans 16 amino acids. DNA of the CDR3: TGTGCCAGCAGCTTACCCCCGCAGGGGGAGTGGGAAAAACTGTTTTTT. Protein: CASSLPPQGEWEKLFF.

In this sample, this clonotype turned up a few times. The V call is TRBV7-2, the J call TRBJ2-5, with TRBD2 identical over 12 bases. The germline CDR1 and CDR2 sequences are SGHTA and FQGNSA. CDR3 size: 14 residues. With 8 bases clipped from V and 5 bases from J, the junction kept 6 bases outside the gene matches. CDR3 region: CASASGRAGETQYF. The CDR3 DNA sequence: TGTGCCAGCGCTAGCGGGAGGGCTGGGGAGACCCAGTACTTC.

This clonotype was found a few times. The J gene is TRBJ2-3, the V gene TRBV20-1, with 8 positions matching TRBD1. The CDR3 is made up of 15 amino acids. J was trimmed by 3 bases and V by 1 base; bases with no gene match: 6. The germline V gene encodes CDR1 DFQATT and CDR2 SNEGSKA (reference sequence). This CDR3 is CSARVWQGATDTQYF. For the CDR3, the DNA is TGCAGTGCTAGAGTCTGGCAGGGGGCAACAGATACGCAGTATTTT.

The V call is TRBV6-5, the J call TRBJ2-7; 8 bases are shared with TRBD1. This CDR3 contains 14 residues. Germline-derived CDR1 and CDR2 are MNHEY and SVGAGI. After removal of 6 bases from V and 3 bases from J, the junction contained 7 bases not matched to a gene. CDR3 protein: CASRGDRRNYEQYF. As DNA, the CDR3 is TGTGCCAGCAGAGGGGACAGGAGAAACTACGAGCAGTACTTC.

The chain recombines TRBV20-1 with TRBJ2-2; D tentatively fits TRBD1 or TRBD2 (6 bases each). The CDR3 has 15 amino acids. V lost 6 bases and J 2 bases, leaving 16 bases between the germline ends. CDR1 is DFQATT and CDR2 is SNEGSKA in the germline V gene (reference sequence). The CDR3 loop is CSARRGSGNTGELFF. As DNA, the CDR3 is TGCAGTGCCAGGAGGGGGAGCGGTAACACCGGGGAGCTGTTTTTT.

The chain is built from TRBV28 and TRBJ1-2, with D maybe TRBD1 (5 bases). This CDR3 has 16 residues. V dropped 6 bases and J dropped 4 bases, with 21 bases sitting between them. The germline V gene has CDR1 MDHEN and CDR2 SYDVKM. The CDR3 coding sequence is TGTGCCAGCAGCTCCCCTCACGCAGGGAGGGCCTATGGCTACACCTTC. Translating gives CASSSPHAGRAYGYTF.

The V call is TRBV28, the J call TRBJ1-6; D gene uncertain. V was trimmed by 11 bases and J by 9 bases, leaving 14 bases between them. The CDR3 has 12 amino acids. Germline V gives CDR1 MDHEN, CDR2 SYDVKM. Written as DNA, the CDR3 is TGTGCCGCTGGACCGGTGGGTTCACCCCTCCACTTT. This gives the protein CAAGPVGSPLHF. The full variable domain, rest sourced from reference TRBV28 and TRBJ1-6, is DVKVTQSSRYLVKRTGEKVFLECVQDMDHENMFWYRQDPGLGLRLIYFSYDVKMKEKGDIPEGYSVSREKKERFSLILESASTNQTSMYLCAAGPVGSPLHFGNGTRLTVT.

At least ten counts were recorded for this clonotype. Since a much larger clone is just one base distant, this may be a read error. V is TRBV29-1 and J is TRBJ2-1; D ambiguous. The germline V gene has CDR1 SQVTM and CDR2 ANQGSEA. V gave up 2 bases and J gave up 0 bases, with 11 bases separating them. The CDR3 runs 15 residues. This CDR3 reads CSVEIGDSSYNEQFF. DNA for the CDR3: TGCAGCGTTGAAATTGGGGATAGCTCCTACAATGAGCAGTTCTTC.

This clonotype was seen a handful of times. V gene TRBV20-1 combines with J gene TRBJ1-2; 7 nucleotides agree with TRBD1. CDR1 and CDR2 from the germline V gene are DFQATT and SNEGSKA (reference sequence). CDR3 size: 13 residues. Trimming removed 5 bases from V and 8 bases from J; junction bases left unmatched: 11. This chain's CDR3 is CSAADRSQRGYTF. The CDR3, as DNA: TGCAGTGCTGCGGACAGGTCTCAACGGGGCTACACCTTC.

The chain uses TRBV29-1 and TRBJ2-1; 7 bases align to TRBD2. The CDR3 is made up of 12 amino acids. The germline CDR1 and CDR2 sequences are SQVTM and ANQGSEA. The CDR3 loop is CRARAGGNEQFF. CDR3 in DNA: TGCCGCGCCCGGGCCGGGGGGAATGAGCAGTTCTTC.

V gene TRBV29-1 combines with J gene TRBJ2-3, with D perhaps TRBD1 or TRBD2 (5 bases each). Trimming left V 4 bases short and J 4 bases short, with 9 bases between. This CDR3 region has 12 residues. CDR1 SQVTM and CDR2 ANQGSEA come from the germline V gene. The CDR3 sequence: CSVARGPDTQYF. The CDR3 DNA is TGCAGCGTTGCGAGGGGACCAGATACGCAGTATTTT.